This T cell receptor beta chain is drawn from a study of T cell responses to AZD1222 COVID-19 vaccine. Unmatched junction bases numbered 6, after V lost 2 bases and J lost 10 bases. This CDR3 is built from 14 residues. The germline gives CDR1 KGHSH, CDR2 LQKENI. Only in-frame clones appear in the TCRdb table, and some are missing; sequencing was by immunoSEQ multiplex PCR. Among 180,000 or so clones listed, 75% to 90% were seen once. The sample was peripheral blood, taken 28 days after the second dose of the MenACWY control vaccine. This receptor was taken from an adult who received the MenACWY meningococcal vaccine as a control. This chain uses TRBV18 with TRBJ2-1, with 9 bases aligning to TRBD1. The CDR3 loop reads CASSPWDRVWEQFF. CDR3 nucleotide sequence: TGTGCCAGCTCACCATGGGACAGGGTTTGGGAGCAGTTCTTC.